This T cell receptor (beta chain) stems from a study of a mutant IDH1 vaccine in newly diagnosed glioma. Across the study: Vaccinations were initiated 4-6 weeks following radiotherapy alone, or were given together with temozolomide cycles. Among treated patients, around 60% were male and about 40% female, and mean age was 40.4 years. Patients previously underwent radiotherapy, temozolomide, or both, and most underwent both.

Libraries were prepared by immunoSEQ multiplex PCR; TCRdb keeps only in-frame clonotypes and omits some of them. The table lists tens of thousands of clones, around 81% of them singletons. On this clone: The antigen is undetermined.

CDR3 length equals 13 residues. Trimming pared 1 base from V and 6 bases from J, leaving 10 bases between. The germline gives CDR1 MDHEN, CDR2 SYDVKM. Time point defined: week 23, last vaccination. One vaccine dose held 300 ug of mutant IDH1 20-mer peptide and came with topical imiquimod. Astrocytomas found in donors were new, WHO grade 3 or 4, IDH1-mutant and ATRX-lost. The chain combines TRBV28 with TRBJ2-7; D is tentatively TRBD1 or TRBD2 (5 bases each). The origin of this receptor is a middle-aged man with glioma. The specimen comprised PBMCs, sampled from a glioma patient whose treatment included an IDH1 peptide vaccine. CDR3 coding DNA: TGTGCCAGCAGTTTATTGGGGGTTCGCGAGCAGTACTTC. This translates into CASSLLGVREQYF.